These T cell receptor beta chains were read from a single sample in a study of blood T cells in healthy people across ages. TCRdb re-analysed the 5' RACE reads in MiXCR, keeping a single row per CDR3 protein. Here the sample spans some 1.8 million distinct CDR3 sequences, roughly two fifths being singletons. Sequencing was done on a sample of blood. The receptor source for this set is a human donor in good health. Each CDR3 is given with its conserved first and last residue. Fields, in order: D gene, J gene, clone size, V gene, CDR3 DNA, CDR3 protein. The D gene is left open where the match is weak. Clone size, where shown, is once, few, many, or a class for clones that have expanded.

TRBD1 | TRBJ2-3 | - | TRBV7-3 | TGTGCCAGCAGCCTCCACGGGACAGGGGGTTTTTCGGATACGCAGTATTTT | CASSLHGTGGFSDTQYF
- | TRBJ1-5 | few | TRBV20-1 | TGCAGTGCTAGAACCCATTTTACTAATCAGCCCCAGCATTTT | CSARTHFTNQPQHF
TRBD1 | TRBJ2-7 | many | TRBV6-5 | TGTGCCAGCAGCACCTCGGCCCAGGGGGCACACGAGCAGTACTTC | CASSTSAQGAHEQYF
- | TRBJ2-5 | - | TRBV7-2 | TGTACCAGCAGCCCAGACAGCTACCAAGAGACCCAGTACTTC | CTSSPDSYQETQYF
TRBD1 | TRBJ2-3 | - | TRBV7-9 | TGTGCCAGCAGCTTAGTCGGGACAGGGAACACAGATACGCAGTATTTT | CASSLVGTGNTDTQYF
- | TRBJ2-3 | - | TRBV12-3/TRBV12-4 | TGTGCCAGCAGGACGCTAGCGAGAGCAGATACGCAGTATTTT | CASRTLARADTQYF
- | TRBJ2-1 | - | TRBV20-1 | TGCAGTGCTAGCCTACCAGGGGGGCGCCCCTACAATGAGCAGTTCTTC | CSASLPGGRPYNEQFF
- | TRBJ2-2 | - | TRBV3-1 | TGTGCCAGCAGCCACTCGTGGCGTGGAGCCGGGGAGCTGTTTTTT | CASSHSWRGAGELFF
TRBD2 | TRBJ2-1 | - | TRBV7-2 | TGTGCCAGCAGCTCGGGGACTAGCGGGGGCTACAATGAGCAGTTCTTC | CASSSGTSGGYNEQFF
- | TRBJ2-7 | - | TRBV29-1 | TGCAGCGGTCACTATGGCTACGAGCAGTACTTC | CSGHYGYEQYF
- | TRBJ2-3 | - | TRBV28 | TGTGCCAGCAGGCTAGAGACAAGCTACTCCACAGATACGCAGTATTTT | CASRLETSYSTDTQYF
TRBD1 | TRBJ1-2 | few | TRBV7-3 | TGTGCCAGCAGCTACGACAGGGGGCCTAACTATGGCTACACCTTC | CASSYDRGPNYGYTF
TRBD2 | TRBJ2-2 | few | TRBV4-1 | TGCGCCAGCAGCCAGCCCTATTCGGGGGGGCCGACCGGGGAGCTGTTTTTT | CASSQPYSGGPTGELFF
- | TRBJ1-6 | few | TRBV12-3/TRBV12-4 | TGTGCCAGCAGTTTAGTGGGGGGGAAAAATTCACCCCTCCACTTT | CASSLVGGKNSPLHF